This TCR beta chain was profiled in a study of OX40 agonist ivuxolimab in advanced cancers. Clones were read by immunoSEQ multiplex PCR, and TCRdb kept only the in-frame ones, dropping some. The data contain approximately 7,200 clones, 65% to 75% of them seen just once; the ten biggest clones take up around 25%. Overall study results and limits: The authors did not determine the antigen specificity of the expanded peripheral T cells.

For this clone: Its antigen is not identified.

It was autoimmune disease history or systemic immunosuppression that excluded patients. Baseline was the first blood sampling point, followed by cycle 4 day 1 and cycle 7 day 1. The sequence came from an adult with an advanced solid tumor such as melanoma, head and neck, liver or kidney cancer. The sequences come from CD4+ or CD8+ T cells sorted from blood, collected in a trial of the OX40 agonist ivuxolimab.

The CDR3 here is CASSSGHRELFF. In DNA form, the CDR3 reads TGTGCCAGCAGCTCGGGTCACCGGGAGCTGTTTTTT. The chain carries TRBV7-6 and TRBJ2-2, with no clear D. With 4 bases removed from V and 9 bases from J, the gap between germline ends came to 9 bases. Germline values: CDR1 SGHVS, CDR2 FNYEAQ. The CDR3 covers 12 residues.